The entry below describes one T cell receptor (beta chain). This sample was taken from a study of technical replicates of blood from several donors. The germline CDR1 and CDR2 sequences are MNHEY and SMNVEV (reference sequence). The CDR3 runs to 14 residues. Trimming pared 6 bases from V and 2 bases from J, leaving 11 bases between. The method was immunoSEQ multiplex PCR; TCRdb's version includes in-frame clones alone and lacks a portion of them. Of about 58,000 clones in the sample, roughly 94% are singletons; the top ten hold around 3%. The sequence was obtained from a human donor in good health. Some clones in this sample may be carry-over from other donors' samples. Source material: PBMCs. The V and J genes are TRBV27 and TRBJ1-5, with a possible D match to TRBD1 (5 bases). The CDR3 DNA reads TGTGCCAGCAGGGGGGGAGAGCGCAATCAGCCCCAGCATTTT. This encodes CASRGGERNQPQHF.